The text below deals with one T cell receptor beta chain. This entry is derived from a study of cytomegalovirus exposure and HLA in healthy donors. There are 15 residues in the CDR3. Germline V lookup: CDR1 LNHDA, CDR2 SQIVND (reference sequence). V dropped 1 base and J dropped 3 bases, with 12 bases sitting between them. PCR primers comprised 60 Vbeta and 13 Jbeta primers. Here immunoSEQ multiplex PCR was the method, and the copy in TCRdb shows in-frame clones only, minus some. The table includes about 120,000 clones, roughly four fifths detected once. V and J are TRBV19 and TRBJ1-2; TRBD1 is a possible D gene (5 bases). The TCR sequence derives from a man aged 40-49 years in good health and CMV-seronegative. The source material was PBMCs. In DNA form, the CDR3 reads TGTGCCAGTAGTATAGTCTCGGGGGATTACTATGGCTACACCTTC. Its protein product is CASSIVSGDYYGYTF.